These 30 T cell receptor beta chains were sequenced from one sample in a study of blood T cell repertoires in COVID-19. The method was immunoSEQ multiplex PCR; TCRdb's version includes in-frame clones alone and lacks a portion of them. The data contain fewer than 200,000 clones, around nine tenths of them seen just once; the ten biggest clones take up approximately 12%. Sequencing was done on a sample of peripheral blood. The receptors originated from a woman in her 70s with COVID-19, enrolled during active disease.

The chain carries TRBV4-3 and TRBJ2-7; tentatively, D is TRBD2 (6 bases). In germline, CDR1 is LGHNA, CDR2 YSLEER. Trimming pared 0 bases from V and 4 bases from J, leaving 16 bases between. This CDR3 comprises 16 residues. Here the CDR3 DNA reads TGCGCCAGCAGCCAAGATTTTATTAGCGGCACATACGAGCAGTACTTC. It encodes CASSQDFISGTYEQYF.

V is TRBV12-3 or TRBV12-4 and J is TRBJ1-5; unclear D gene. There are 13 residues in the CDR3. With 3 bases removed from V and 11 bases from J, the gap between germline ends came to 14 bases. As DNA, the CDR3 is TGTGCCAGCAGTTTCGACCGGGGTAGGTCCCAGCATTTT. Its protein is CASSFDRGRSQHF.

The chain links TRBV15 to TRBJ2-1, with 10 bases matching TRBD1. V was clipped by 4 bases and J by 3 bases; unmatched bases: 15. Germline V CDR1 and CDR2: LNHNV, YYDKDF (reference sequence). This CDR3 contains 19 residues. The CDR3 nucleotides read TGTGCCACCAGCATCCGGGACAGGGGAGTCGGGAGGGTCTACAATGAGCAGTTCTTC. Residues: CATSIRDRGVGRVYNEQFF.

This clone appeared a single time. J is TRBJ1-1 and V is TRBV29-1; 9 positions agree with TRBD1. V dropped 4 bases and J dropped 3; count of bases not matched to a gene: 0. The CDR3 length is 12 residues. In germline, CDR1 is SQVTM, CDR2 ANQGSEA. CDR3 in amino acids: CSVGQGDTEAFF. CDR3 in DNA: TGCAGCGTTGGACAGGGGGACACTGAAGCTTTCTTT.

This clone was observed a handful of times. V is TRBV18 and J is TRBJ2-5; D is possibly TRBD1 (8 bases). CDR1 and CDR2 (germline): KGHSH, LQKENI. V lost 1 base and J lost 4, with 16 bases in between. The length of the CDR3 is 16 residues. The CDR3 nucleotides are TGTGCCAGCTCACCACGCGGACAGGGAGGGGCAGAGACCCAGTACTTC. It codes for CASSPRGQGGAETQYF.

CDR3 sequence reads: CASSLWREAPDTQYF. In DNA form, the CDR3 reads TGTGCCAGCAGTTTATGGCGGGAGGCCCCCGATACGCAGTATTTT. The rearrangement joins TRBV27 to TRBJ2-3; 8 bases fit TRBD2. The germline CDR1 and CDR2 sequences are MNHEY and SMNVEV (reference sequence). Unmatched junction bases numbered 6, after V lost 1 base and J lost 6 bases. The length of the CDR3 is 15 residues.

The chain uses TRBV5-6 and TRBJ1-5, with D perhaps TRBD1 (5 bases). V was clipped by 0 bases and J by 1 base, with 8 bases between them. CDR1 is SGHDT and CDR2 is YYEEEE in the germline V gene. The CDR3 length is 15 residues. The CDR3 coding sequence is TGTGCCAGCAGCTTGGCCAGGGTGAGCAATCAGCCCCAGCATTTT. The encoded protein is CASSLARVSNQPQHF.

The V gene is TRBV5-1, the J gene TRBJ2-3; TRBD2 matches 15 bases. Germline V gene lookup returns CDR1 SGHRS and CDR2 YFSETQ. This CDR3 spans 16 amino acids. Losses at the gene ends were 4 bases for V and 10 bases for J; bases not matched to a gene: 10. CDR3 nucleotides: TGCGCCAGCAGCGGAACCGGGACTAGCGGGAGGTTGGCGCAGTATTTT. Translating gives CASSGTGTSGRLAQYF.

The chain couples TRBV6-5 to TRBJ1-5; maybe TRBD1 (5 bases). Germline assignment: CDR1 MNHEY and CDR2 SVGAGI. V was cut by 0 bases and J by 3 bases, with 9 bases left in between. This CDR3 is 15 amino acids long. The CDR3 DNA is TGTGCCAGCAGTTACTCGAGACAGCTCAATCAGCCCCAGCATTTT. Its protein product is CASSYSRQLNQPQHF.

The gene calls are TRBV7-2 and TRBJ2-7; the D gene is possibly TRBD2 (5 bases). In germline, CDR1 is SGHTA, CDR2 FQGNSA. The CDR3 totals 15 residues. The germline V and J ends were trimmed by 0 bases and 0 bases, with 9 bases remaining between them. The CDR3 DNA follows: TGTGCCAGCAGCTTAGCGACGGGAAGCTCCTACGAGCAGTACTTC. Protein sequence: CASSLATGSSYEQYF.

The chain combines TRBV4-2 with TRBJ2-3; D may be TRBD2 (6 bases). The CDR3 runs to 15 residues. V gave up 5 bases and J gave up 2 bases, with 14 bases separating them. The germline gives CDR1 LGHNA, CDR2 YNFKEQ. CDR3 DNA sequence: TGTGCCAGCAGCTACCAGACTAGTCTCACAGATACGCAGTATTTT. It translates to CASSYQTSLTDTQYF.

The chain employs TRBV27 and TRBJ2-5, with 10 positions matching TRBD1. Germline values: CDR1 MNHEY, CDR2 SMNVEV (reference sequence). V dropped 3 bases and J dropped 5; count of bases not matched to a gene: 6. The length of the CDR3 is 15 residues. CDR3 coding DNA: TGTGCCAGCAGTTTGGGACAGGGGACGTCGGAGACCCAGTACTTC. This sequence encodes CASSLGQGTSETQYF.

This chain joins TRBV3-1 (or the pseudogene TRBV3-2) and TRBJ2-1; D gene unclear. V lost 0 bases and J lost 5, with 8 bases in between. The CDR3 has 14 residues. Germline values: CDR1 LGHDT, CDR2 YNNKEL (reference sequence). The CDR3 nucleotides are TGTGCCAGCAGCCAAGATCAGGCTAACAATGAGCAGTTCTTC. It translates to CASSQDQANNEQFF.

This rearrangement joins TRBV6-6 to TRBJ2-7; perhaps TRBD2 as D (7 bases). V lost 5 bases and J lost 6, with 14 bases in between. This CDR3 has 13 residues. The germline gives CDR1 MNHNY, CDR2 SVGAGI (reference sequence). This CDR3 is CASSAGAHFEQYF. The CDR3 DNA reads as TGTGCCAGCAGTGCGGGGGCCCATTTCGAGCAGTACTTC.

The V and J genes are TRBV4-3 and TRBJ2-2; D is undetermined. The CDR3 has 15 amino acids. V dropped 2 bases and J dropped 2 bases, with 9 bases sitting between them. Germline-derived CDR1 and CDR2 are LGHNA and YSLEER. The CDR3 loop reads CASSQPSLNTGELFF. The DNA for the CDR3 is TGCGCCAGCAGCCAACCCTCTTTAAACACCGGGGAGCTGTTTTTT.

This clone has only a few counts. V and J are TRBV5-1 and TRBJ2-1; TRBD2 matches at 10 bases. V shed 0 bases, J shed 9 bases, and the junction held 9 bases outside the gene matches. This CDR3 is built from 16 residues. CDR1 and CDR2 from the germline V gene are SGHRS and YFSETQ. Here the CDR3 reads CASSLAAGGPPAEQFF. The CDR3 DNA reads TGCGCCAGCAGCTTGGCAGCGGGAGGGCCCCCGGCTGAGCAGTTCTTC.

The chain couples TRBV3-1 (or the pseudogene TRBV3-2) to TRBJ2-5, with D possibly matching TRBD1 (6 bases). Germline-derived CDR1 and CDR2 are LGHDT and YNNKEL (reference sequence). Between the trimmed V and J ends, which lost 2 bases and 1 base, there was a span of 14 bases. The CDR3 is 16 residues long. The CDR3 region is CASSQRQADTQETQYF. CDR3 nucleotides: TGTGCCAGCAGCCAAAGACAGGCCGATACCCAAGAGACCCAGTACTTC.

The rearrangement links TRBV11-2 to TRBJ2-7, with D tentatively TRBD2 (6 bases). The V gene lost 1 base and the J gene lost 0 bases, with 10 bases spanning the gap. Germline loops: CDR1 SGHAT, CDR2 FQNNGV. This CDR3 comprises 15 residues. This chain's CDR3 is CASSLAGGSSYEQYF. The CDR3 region has the DNA TGTGCCAGCAGCTTAGCAGGAGGGAGCTCCTACGAGCAGTACTTC.

The V call is TRBV21-1, the J call TRBJ2-6; TRBD1, the D gene given by the table, was not confirmed from the DNA. TRBV21-1 is designated a pseudogene. This CDR3 contains 16 residues. CDR3 sequence reads: CASSKASDSGANVLTF. CDR3 bases: TGTGCCAGCAGCAAAGCATCAGACTCTGGGGCCAACGTCCTGACTTTC.

The V call is TRBV27, the J call TRBJ1-1, with a weak D call TRBD1 (5 bases). CDR3 size: 14 residues. The ends were cut back, 1 base at V and 1 base at J, with 7 bases in the middle. The germline CDR1 and CDR2 sequences are MNHEY and SMNVEV (reference sequence). The CDR3 region is CASSLLGQNTEAFF. The CDR3, as DNA: TGTGCCAGCAGTTTATTGGGGCAGAACACTGAAGCTTTCTTT.

J is TRBJ1-1 and V is TRBV11-3; TRBD1 matches at 9 bases. The V and J ends lost 5 bases and 1 base, in that order; junction bases with no gene match: 11. The CDR3 loop spans 17 amino acids. CDR1 SGHNT and CDR2 YENEEA come from the germline V gene. CDR3 DNA sequence: TGTGCCAGCAGCCCGAGGGGACAGGGTGGATGGAACACTGAAGCTTTCTTT. It specifies CASSPRGQGGWNTEAFF. The full variable domain, completed using reference TRBV11-3 and TRBJ1-1, is EAGVVQSPRYKIIEKKQPVAFWCNPISGHNTLYWYLQNLGQGPELLIRYENEEAVDDSQLPKDRFSAERLKGVDSTLKIQPAELGDSAVYLCASSPRGQGGWNTEAFFGQGTRLTVV.

CDR3 region: CSVDVLAVGSEQFF. The DNA of the CDR3 is TGCAGCGTTGACGTACTAGCGGTGGGTAGTGAGCAGTTCTTC. This sequence joins TRBV29-1 and TRBJ2-1; 8 positions agree with TRBD2. This CDR3 contains 14 residues. Germline loops: CDR1 SQVTM, CDR2 ANQGSEA. J gave up 9 bases and V 3 bases, and 10 bases lay outside the gene matches.

The chain combines TRBV2 with TRBJ2-2, with D hard to call. The CDR3 covers 13 residues. Per germline, CDR1 SNHLY and CDR2 FYNNEI. The V and J ends lost 4 bases and 6 bases respectively, with 9 bases between them. CDR3 amino acids: CASSVYSPGELFF. CDR3 bases: TGTGCCAGCAGTGTTTATTCTCCCGGGGAGCTGTTTTTT.

This clone turned up a few times. CDR3 nucleotides: TGTGCCAGCAGTAAAGTCGGGACAGGGATAAGCAATCAGCCCCAGCATTTT. Protein product: CASSKVGTGISNQPQHF. V usage is TRBV28 and J usage is TRBJ1-5; 9 bases are a match to TRBD1. CDR1 is MDHEN and CDR2 is SYDVKM in the germline V gene. Germline trimming cut 5 bases from V and 1 base from J; bases unmatched to any gene: 9. CDR3 length equals 17 residues.

This clone has a single count. DNA of the CDR3: TGTGCCAGCAGTTTGCAGGGCGCGAACACTGAAGCTTTCTTT. Translation gives CASSLQGANTEAFF. The chain joins TRBV6-5 to TRBJ1-1; TRBD1 might be the D (5 bases). V was clipped by 4 bases and J by 1 base, with 10 bases between them. Per the germline V gene, CDR1 is MNHEY and CDR2 is SVGAGI. The CDR3 is made up of 14 amino acids.

The chain combines TRBV3-1 (or the pseudogene TRBV3-2) with TRBJ2-1; a weak D match, TRBD2 (5 bases). CDR1 is LGHDT and CDR2 is YNNKEL in the germline V gene (reference sequence). CDR3 length: 13 residues. Trimming cost V 2 bases and J 11 bases, with 13 bases left between them. CDR3 bases: TGTGCCAGCAGCCAAACGCGGTGGAGGAAGCAGTTCTTC. Translation: CASSQTRWRKQFF.

V is TRBV6-2 or TRBV6-3 and J is TRBJ2-7; TRBD2 aligns across 8 bases. Germline loops: CDR1 MNHEY, CDR2 SVGEGT. V trimming: 6 bases; J trimming: 4 bases; junction bases outside the gene matches: 5. The CDR3 consists of 13 residues. The CDR3 spells CASSRTSPYEQYF. The CDR3 DNA follows: TGTGCCAGCAGCCGGACTAGCCCGTACGAGCAGTACTTC.

The chain employs TRBV18 and TRBJ1-1; D call uncertain. This CDR3 region has 14 residues. The germline V gene has CDR1 KGHSH and CDR2 LQKENI. V lost 0 bases, J lost 1 base, and 6 bases lay in between. Here the CDR3 reads CASSPPWQNTEAFF. The CDR3, as DNA: TGTGCCAGCTCACCACCTTGGCAGAACACTGAAGCTTTCTTT.

The rearrangement uses TRBV3-1 (or the pseudogene TRBV3-2) and TRBJ2-1; tentative D call: TRBD2 (5 bases). This CDR3 has 16 amino acids. Germline V lookup: CDR1 LGHDT, CDR2 YNNKEL (reference sequence). Trimming pared 2 bases from V and 3 bases from J, leaving 14 bases between. DNA of the CDR3: TGTGCCAGCAGCCAAAGAGGCGGGCCAAACTACAATGAGCAGTTCTTC. It yields the protein CASSQRGGPNYNEQFF.

The CDR3, as DNA: TGTGCCAGCAGTAACAACAGGATTATGAACACTGAAGCTTTCTTT. Its translation is CASSNNRIMNTEAFF. The chain combines TRBV6-5 with TRBJ1-1; the D gene is possibly TRBD1 (5 bases). Germline CDR1 MNHEY, CDR2 SVGAGI. CDR3 length: 15 amino acids. V shed 5 bases and J shed 0 bases, with 13 bases lying between them.